This T cell receptor beta chain is drawn from a study of OX40 agonist ivuxolimab in advanced cancers. Across the study: Over 30% of patients had received prior checkpoint inhibitor therapy. Study-wide findings and caveats: At doses 0.1 to 3.0 mg/kg, CD4+ and CD8+ clones expanded.

Remarks on this clone: No antigen is known for it.

Sequencing used immunoSEQ multiplex PCR; TCRdb keeps in-frame clones, though not all of them. The sample has about 91,000 clones, around nine tenths seen once. CDR3 length: 14 residues. V was shortened by 4 bases and J by 7 bases, with 14 bases between the two germline ends. CDR1 is SGHRS and CDR2 is YFSETQ in the germline V gene. The chain combines TRBV5-1 with TRBJ2-2, with D perhaps assigned TRBD1 or TRBD2 (5 bases each). This TCR was sampled from an adult with an advanced solid tumor such as melanoma, head and neck, liver or kidney cancer. The sequencing here drew on CD4+ or CD8+ T cells sorted from blood, taken in a trial of the OX40 agonist ivuxolimab. This CDR3 reads CASSPGTMGGELFF. CDR3 DNA sequence: TGCGCCAGCAGCCCCGGGACCATGGGCGGGGAGCTGTTTTTT.